This T cell receptor (beta chain) is from a study of T cells in Graves' hyperthyroidism and ophthalmopathy. Germline assignment: CDR1 SGHRS and CDR2 YFSETQ. The CDR3 consists of 14 residues. Unmatched junction bases numbered 4, after V lost 4 bases and J lost 6 bases. Researchers amplified the TCR beta CDR3 regions from RNA transcripts. The HTBI primer set served for first-round RT-PCR of the TCR CDR3. TCRdb ran MiXCR on the multiplex PCR reads and lists one entry per CDR3 protein. The sample lists 700,000 to 950,000 distinct CDR3 sequences; roughly 32% were seen once. The table lists this clonotype with a few counts. Uncontrolled infection, other autoimmune disease, pregnancy or lactation disqualified patients from enrolment.

The V gene is TRBV5-1, the J gene TRBJ2-2; 9 nucleotides agree with TRBD2. This clonotype originated in a woman aged 35 to 49 with Graves' hyperthyroidism. Sequencing was performed on blood. CDR3 sequence: CASSAGGRPGELFF. The CDR3 DNA sequence: TGCGCCAGCAGCGCGGGGGGGCGACCCGGGGAGCTGTTTTTT. Drawing the rest from reference TRBV5-1 and TRBJ2-2, the complete variable domain is KAGVTQTPRYLIKTRGQQVTLSCSPISGHRSVSWYQQTPGQGLQFLFEYFSETQRNKGNFPGRFSGRQFSNSRSEMNVSTLELGDSALYLCASSAGGRPGELFFGEGSRLTVL.